This is a list of T cell receptor beta chains from one sample in a study of naive CD8 T cells in extremely preterm neonates. Sequencing used immunoSEQ multiplex PCR; TCRdb keeps in-frame clones, though not all of them. The data hold over 4,000 clones, with around 96% observed a single time. Sequencing input: naive CD8+ T cells from cord blood. The receptors here all came from a boy who was born preterm. CDR3s include the opening cysteine and the closing phenylalanine or tryptophan. The D gene is left open where the match is weak. Clone size is stated in some rows and not others, as once, few, many or a class when expanded.

>13|NA|once|TRBV16|TRBJ2-1
CASSTSSYNEQFF
TGTGCCAGCAGTACTAGCTCCTACAATGAGCAGTTCTTC
>12|TRBD2|NA|TRBV7-2|TRBJ2-7
CASSWTSYEQYF
TGTGCCAGCAGCTGGACTAGCTACGAGCAGTACTTC
>10|NA|NA|TRBV20-1|TRBJ1-3
CSAPGNTIYF
TGCAGTGCGCCCGGAAACACCATATATTTT
>13|NA|NA|TRBV10-3|TRBJ2-1
CAISESGESEQFF
TGTGCCATCAGTGAGTCGGGAGAGAGTGAGCAGTTCTTC
>15|NA|NA|TRBV28|TRBJ2-4
CASSLRDGAKNIQYF
TGTGCCAGCAGTTTGCGGGACGGGGCCAAAAACATTCAGTACTTC
>15|TRBD2|NA|TRBV28|TRBJ2-1
CASSLKVLAGYEQFF
TGTGCCAGCAGTTTAAAGGTTCTAGCGGGGTATGAGCAGTTCTTC
>15|TRBD1|NA|TRBV27|TRBJ1-3
CASSPRDSSGNTIYF
TGTGCCAGCAGTCCCCGGGACAGCTCTGGAAACACCATATATTTT
>13|TRBD1|NA|TRBV19|TRBJ2-7
CASSITGGYEQYF
TGTGCCAGTAGTATAACAGGGGGCTACGAGCAGTACTTC
>15|NA|NA|TRBV5-4|TRBJ2-2
CASSLAGTNTGELFF
TGTGCCAGCAGCTTGGCCGGGACAAACACCGGGGAGCTGTTTTTT
>14|TRBD2|once|TRBV9|TRBJ2-3
CASSAGGRGDTQYF
TGTGCCAGCAGCGCGGGAGGCCGGGGAGATACGCAGTATTTT
>12|NA|NA|TRBV27|TRBJ1-6
CASSLGGSPLHF
TGTGCCAGCAGTTTAGGGGGTTCACCCCTCCACTTT
>12|TRBD1|NA|TRBV5-1|TRBJ2-7
CASSLRGREQYF
TGCGCCAGCAGCTTGAGGGGGCGCGAGCAGTACTTC
>11|NA|NA|TRBV6-6|TRBJ2-7
CASSDSYEQYF
TGTGCCAGCAGTGACTCCTACGAGCAGTACTTC
>17|TRBD2|NA|TRBV4-2|TRBJ2-1
CASSQSPGLLIYNEQFF
TGTGCCAGCAGCCAATCTCCGGGACTACTTATATACAATGAGCAGTTCTTC
>11|NA|NA|TRBV27|TRBJ1-1
CASSLGTEAFF
TGTGCCAGCAGTTTGGGCACTGAAGCTTTCTTT
>14|TRBD1|NA|TRBV27|TRBJ2-7
CASSLGDRFYEQYF
TGTGCCAGCAGTTTAGGGGACAGGTTCTACGAGCAGTACTTC
>12|TRBD1|NA|TRBV19|TRBJ1-2
CATGTGLYGYTF
TGTGCCACCGGGACAGGGCTTTATGGCTACACCTTC
>12|NA|NA|TRBV10-3|TRBJ2-3
CAISESQDTQYF
TGTGCCATCAGTGAGTCGCAAGATACGCAGTATTTT
>15|TRBD1|once|TRBV5-6|TRBJ2-7
CASSVTGASSYEQYF
TGTGCCAGCAGCGTAACAGGGGCGTCCTCCTACGAGCAGTACTTC
>13|NA|NA|TRBV5-1|TRBJ2-1
CASSFDTYNEQFF
TGCGCCAGCAGCTTCGACACCTACAATGAGCAGTTCTTC
>11|NA|NA|TRBV25-1|TRBJ1-1
CASGQFTEAFF
TGTGCCAGCGGACAGTTCACTGAAGCTTTCTTT
>14|NA|NA|TRBV15|TRBJ1-4
CATSRGTRAEKLFF
TGTGCCACCAGCAGAGGGACGCGAGCTGAAAAACTGTTTTTT
>14|TRBD1|NA|TRBV5-6|TRBJ2-1
CASSLGQGYNEQFF
TGTGCCAGCAGCTTGGGACAGGGCTACAATGAGCAGTTCTTC
>14|TRBD1|NA|TRBV5-4|TRBJ2-1
CASRLGDRGNEQFF
TGTGCCAGCAGGTTGGGGGACAGGGGAAATGAGCAGTTCTTC
>13|NA|NA|TRBV15|TRBJ2-1
CATSRDTYNEQFF
TGTGCCACCAGCAGAGACACCTACAATGAGCAGTTCTTC
>14|NA|NA|TRBV7-9|TRBJ1-1
CASREQGDGTEAFF
TGTGCCAGCAGAGAACAGGGAGATGGGACTGAAGCTTTCTTT
>11|NA|NA|TRBV4-1|TRBJ2-4
CASSQQNIQYF
TGCGCCAGCAGCCAACAAAACATTCAGTACTTC